These T cell receptor beta chains were read from a single sample in a study of blood T cell repertoires in COVID-19. Sequencing used immunoSEQ multiplex PCR; TCRdb keeps in-frame clones, though not all of them. The sample carries fewer than 200,000 clones, 80% to 90% recorded once. The sequenced sample consisted of peripheral blood. Source of these receptors: a woman between 70 and 85 years old who had recovered from COVID-19. Both conserved end residues are part of each CDR3. Each record gives: D gene, J gene, V gene, clone size, CDR3 protein, CDR3 DNA. D genes are given only for firm matches. Expanded clones are given a class, and other clones once, few, many or no size at all.

D: .; J: TRBJ1-1; V: TRBV5-1; size: .; CDR3: CASSQQGGVNTEAFF; DNA: TGCGCCAGCAGCCAACAGGGAGGGGTGAACACTGAAGCTTTCTTT
D: .; J: TRBJ1-2; V: TRBV27; size: .; CDR3: CASRPEGVSPYGYTF; DNA: TGTGCCAGCCGACCCGAGGGAGTCAGCCCTTATGGCTACACCTTC
D: TRBD2; J: TRBJ2-3; V: TRBV11-2; size: once; CDR3: CASSPPGGGLSTDTQYF; DNA: TGTGCCAGCAGCCCCCCCGGGGGGGGGCTTAGCACAGATACGCAGTATTTT
D: .; J: TRBJ2-1; V: TRBV4-3; size: .; CDR3: CASSQDLRPPYNEQFF; DNA: TGCGCCAGCAGCCAAGATTTGCGGCCACCCTACAATGAGCAGTTCTTC
D: .; J: TRBJ2-2; V: TRBV28; size: .; CDR3: CASSFQLAIPNTGELFF; DNA: TGTGCCAGCAGTTTCCAGCTAGCGATACCGAACACCGGGGAGCTGTTTTTT
D: TRBD1; J: TRBJ1-1; V: TRBV5-4; size: .; CDR3: CASSETGTGVAEAFF; DNA: TGTGCCAGCAGCGAGACCGGGACAGGGGTCGCTGAAGCTTTCTTT
D: TRBD2; J: TRBJ2-1; V: TRBV5-1; size: .; CDR3: CASSFPRGAGGNEQFF; DNA: TGCGCCAGCAGCTTCCCCCGGGGGGCGGGAGGTAATGAGCAGTTCTTC
D: .; J: TRBJ2-2; V: TRBV5-4; size: .; CDR3: CASSGGRAAGELFF; DNA: TGTGCCAGCAGCGGGGGCCGCGCCGCCGGGGAGCTGTTTTTT
D: .; J: TRBJ1-2; V: TRBV5-1; size: .; CDR3: CASSPLTRGGSYGYTF; DNA: TGCGCCAGCAGCCCCTTGACTCGGGGAGGTAGCTATGGCTACACCTTC
D: TRBD1; J: TRBJ2-5; V: TRBV9; size: .; CDR3: CASSAYIRDRDGETQYF; DNA: TGTGCCAGCAGCGCTTATATCCGGGACAGGGATGGAGAGACCCAGTACTTC
D: TRBD1; J: TRBJ1-2; V: TRBV18; size: .; CDR3: CASSRRQGGTNYGYTF; DNA: TGTGCCAGCTCACGCAGACAGGGGGGCACTAACTATGGCTACACCTTC
D: TRBD1; J: TRBJ1-1; V: TRBV15; size: .; CDR3: CATSSLQGMGTEAFF; DNA: TGTGCCACCAGCAGCCTACAGGGGATGGGCACTGAAGCTTTCTTT
D: .; J: TRBJ2-3; V: TRBV4-2; size: .; CDR3: CASSQVGVADTDTQYF; DNA: TGTGCCAGCAGCCAAGTCGGGGTAGCGGACACAGATACGCAGTATTTT
D: TRBD1; J: TRBJ1-1; V: TRBV3-1/TRBV3-2; size: .; CDR3: CARPDRSNTEAFF; DNA: TGTGCCCGACCGGACAGGTCGAACACTGAAGCTTTCTTT
D: TRBD1; J: TRBJ1-2; V: TRBV4-2; size: .; CDR3: CASSQGTGVDGYTF; DNA: TGTGCCAGCAGCCAGGGGACAGGGGTGGATGGCTACACCTTC
D: TRBD1; J: TRBJ1-2; V: TRBV2; size: .; CDR3: CASTPTGVYYGYTF; DNA: TGTGCCAGCACCCCGACAGGGGTCTACTATGGCTACACCTTC
D: .; J: TRBJ2-5; V: TRBV9; size: .; CDR3: CASSVGRVGQETQYF; DNA: TGTGCCAGCAGCGTAGGGAGGGTGGGCCAAGAGACCCAGTACTTC
D: TRBD2; J: TRBJ2-7; V: TRBV2; size: .; CDR3: CASSAGGGQTSYEQYF; DNA: TGTGCCAGCAGTGCGGGGGGGGGCCAGACTTCCTACGAGCAGTACTTC
D: .; J: TRBJ2-3; V: TRBV9; size: .; CDR3: CASSPRSSTDTQYF; DNA: TGTGCCAGCAGCCCACGGTCGAGCACAGATACGCAGTATTTT
D: .; J: TRBJ1-4; V: TRBV20-1; size: .; CDR3: CSAILEEKLFF; DNA: TGCAGTGCTATTTTAGAAGAAAAACTGTTTTTT
D: TRBD1; J: TRBJ1-5; V: TRBV2; size: .; CDR3: CATRQGGSNQPQHF; DNA: TGTGCCACCAGACAGGGTGGTTCCAATCAGCCCCAGCATTTT
D: TRBD1; J: TRBJ1-4; V: TRBV5-1; size: .; CDR3: CASSLGGGREKLFF; DNA: TGCGCCAGCAGCTTGGGAGGGGGCAGGGAAAAACTGTTTTTT
D: .; J: TRBJ1-1; V: TRBV5-1; size: .; CDR3: CASSSNPDRNTEAFF; DNA: TGCGCCAGCAGCTCCAATCCCGACAGGAACACTGAAGCTTTCTTT
D: TRBD1; J: TRBJ2-7; V: TRBV28; size: .; CDR3: CASNLPGQGLEQYF; DNA: TGTGCCAGCAACCTCCCGGGACAGGGTCTTGAGCAGTACTTC
D: TRBD1; J: TRBJ2-3; V: TRBV3-1/TRBV3-2; size: .; CDR3: CASSQGTGGTDTQYF; DNA: TGTGCCAGCAGCCAAGGGACAGGGGGCACAGATACGCAGTATTTT
D: .; J: TRBJ1-1; V: TRBV13; size: .; CDR3: CASSPNREGNTEAFF; DNA: TGTGCCAGCAGCCCGAACAGGGAAGGCAACACTGAAGCTTTCTTT
D: TRBD2; J: TRBJ2-7; V: TRBV5-1; size: many; CDR3: CASSPDPSGAQGGEQYF; DNA: TGCGCCAGCAGCCCCGACCCTAGCGGGGCCCAGGGGGGCGAGCAGTACTTC
D: .; J: TRBJ2-2; V: TRBV27; size: .; CDR3: CASSLLGSGGTGELFF; DNA: TGTGCCAGCAGTTTATTGGGTTCAGGGGGGACCGGGGAGCTGTTTTTT
D: .; J: TRBJ1-5; V: TRBV6-1; size: .; CDR3: CASSEARVDQPQHF; DNA: TGTGCCAGCAGTGAAGCTCGGGTGGATCAGCCCCAGCATTTT
D: .; J: TRBJ2-3; V: TRBV11-2; size: .; CDR3: CASSLAIQGWDTQYF; DNA: TGTGCCAGCAGCTTAGCCATCCAGGGATGGGATACGCAGTATTTT
D: .; J: TRBJ2-2; V: TRBV9; size: .; CDR3: CASSPGGSGGSGELFF; DNA: TGTGCCAGCAGCCCAGGGGGGAGCGGGGGCTCCGGGGAGCTGTTTTTT
D: .; J: TRBJ2-1; V: TRBV27; size: .; CDR3: CASSPLPGNEQFF; DNA: TGTGCCAGCAGTCCCCTCCCAGGGAATGAGCAGTTCTTC
D: TRBD2; J: TRBJ2-1; V: TRBV7-2; size: .; CDR3: CASSTLAGSSYNEQFF; DNA: TGTGCCAGCAGCACGCTAGCGGGCAGCTCCTACAATGAGCAGTTCTTC
D: .; J: TRBJ2-2; V: TRBV27; size: .; CDR3: CASSSQGPDTGELFF; DNA: TGTGCCAGCAGTTCCCAGGGGCCGGACACCGGGGAGCTGTTTTTT
D: .; J: TRBJ1-2; V: TRBV5-1; size: .; CDR3: CASSLPGQGGGYTF; DNA: TGCGCCAGCAGCTTGCCTGGCCAGGGCGGTGGCTACACCTTC
D: .; J: TRBJ2-1; V: TRBV19; size: few; CDR3: CASSDRGAGNYNEQFF; DNA: TGTGCCAGTAGTGACCGGGGGGCTGGGAATTACAATGAGCAGTTCTTC
D: TRBD1; J: TRBJ1-6; V: TRBV18; size: .; CDR3: CASSPSGTDSLANSPLHF; DNA: TGTGCCAGCTCCCCTTCCGGGACAGATTCCTTAGCCAATTCACCCCTCCACTTT
D: .; J: TRBJ2-7; V: TRBV7-3; size: .; CDR3: CASSLNAGPEEQYF; DNA: TGTGCCAGCAGCTTAAATGCAGGGCCTGAGGAGCAGTACTTC
D: TRBD2; J: TRBJ2-1; V: TRBV5-1; size: .; CDR3: CASSREGVNEQFF; DNA: TGCGCCAGCAGCCGGGAGGGGGTCAATGAGCAGTTCTTC
D: .; J: TRBJ1-2; V: TRBV2; size: .; CDR3: CASSFPRALKDGYTF; DNA: TGTGCCAGCAGCTTCCCCAGGGCCCTAAAAGATGGCTACACCTTC
D: TRBD2; J: TRBJ2-3; V: TRBV7-8; size: .; CDR3: CASSPDGEGSTDTQYF; DNA: TGTGCCAGCAGCCCCGACGGGGAGGGTAGCACAGATACGCAGTATTTT
D: TRBD2; J: TRBJ2-4; V: TRBV2; size: .; CDR3: CASSGLAGASGYKNIQYF; DNA: TGTGCCAGCAGCGGACTAGCGGGGGCCTCCGGGTACAAAAACATTCAGTACTTC
D: .; J: TRBJ1-1; V: TRBV29-1; size: .; CDR3: CSPQALPAAGAFF; DNA: TGCAGCCCCCAGGCCCTTCCCGCGGCGGGGGCTTTCTTT
D: .; J: TRBJ1-2; V: TRBV20-1; size: few; CDR3: CTTGGVGYTF; DNA: TGCACAACGGGGGGGGTTGGCTACACCTTC
D: TRBD2; J: TRBJ2-3; V: TRBV9; size: .; CDR3: CASSVDLAGGADTQYF; DNA: TGTGCCAGCAGCGTAGACCTAGCGGGAGGGGCAGATACGCAGTATTTT